Below, 20 T cell receptor beta chains from the same sample are listed, as sequenced in a study of STAT5B mutations in CD4+ large granular lymphocyte leukemia. TCRdb's table, derived via immunoSEQ multiplex PCR, lists solely in-frame clones and lacks some. The table lists roughly 30,000 clones, 79% of them singletons. The specimen sequenced was CD4+ T cells from blood buffy coats. These receptors were taken from a human donor in good health.

The V call is TRBV2, the J call TRBJ1-2; D is perhaps TRBD1 (5 bases). V was clipped by 6 bases and J by 2 bases, with 16 bases between them. The CDR3 loop spans 15 amino acids. Per germline, CDR1 SNHLY and CDR2 FYNNEI. In nucleotides, the CDR3 is TGTGCCAGCAGCCCAAACCAGGGATCAAACTATGGCTACACCTTC. This gives the protein CASSPNQGSNYGYTF.

This clone came up a few times. This chain connects TRBV5-6 to TRBJ1-6; D gene ambiguous. Per germline, CDR1 SGHDT and CDR2 YYEEEE. The V gene lost 1 base and the J gene lost 7 bases, with 9 bases spanning the gap. This CDR3 has 14 amino acids. CDR3 in amino acids: CASSLQVPNSPLHF. The CDR3 DNA is TGTGCCAGCAGCTTGCAGGTCCCGAATTCACCCCTCCACTTT. Filled out from reference TRBV5-6 and TRBJ1-6, the complete variable domain reads DAGVTQSPTHLIKTRGQQVTLRCSPKSGHDTVSWYQQALGQGPQFIFQYYEEEERQRGNFPDRFSGHQFPNYSSELNVNALLLGDSALYLCASSLQVPNSPLHFGNGTRLTVT.

V usage is TRBV2 and J usage is TRBJ1-1, with D unclear. Trimming took 6 bases from V and 5 from J, leaving 16 bases between them. The CDR3 is 14 residues long. CDR1 is SNHLY, CDR2 FYNNEI, per germline. The DNA of the CDR3 is TGTGCCAGCAGCCCTCTAGTCATGCGGACTGAAGCTTTCTTT. Translating gives CASSPLVMRTEAFF.

V and J are TRBV4-3 and TRBJ2-3; TRBD2 matches at 11 bases. Per germline, CDR1 LGHNA and CDR2 YSLEER. The V and J ends lost 1 base and 5 bases, in that order; junction bases with no gene match: 5. The CDR3 spans 16 residues. The CDR3 spells CASSQGSGGAVDTQYF. In DNA, the CDR3 is TGCGCCAGCAGCCAAGGTAGCGGGGGGGCCGTAGATACGCAGTATTTT.

The chain uses TRBV5-6 and TRBJ2-2; D might be TRBD2 (7 bases). Germline V gene data show CDR1 as SGHDT and CDR2 as YYEEEE. This CDR3 comprises 16 residues. V was clipped by 5 bases and J by 2 bases, with 16 bases between them. This chain's CDR3 is CASSSRGGINTGELFF. CDR3 bases: TGTGCCAGCAGTTCTAGGGGGGGGATTAACACCGGGGAGCTGTTTTTT.

This chain joins TRBV6-6 and TRBJ1-3; the D gene is possibly TRBD1 (6 bases). The CDR3 totals 16 residues. The V end lost 2 bases, the J end lost 0 bases, and 11 bases lay between the germline ends. Germline V lookup: CDR1 MNHNY, CDR2 SVGAGI (reference sequence). CDR3 region: CASSYDRRHSGNTIYF. The DNA for the CDR3 is TGTGCCAGCAGTTACGACAGGCGGCACTCTGGAAACACCATATATTTT.

This clone was counted once. CDR3 protein: CSVNLPGYNEQFF. The CDR3 coding sequence is TGCAGCGTTAACCTCCCAGGCTACAATGAGCAGTTCTTC. This chain uses TRBV29-1 with TRBJ2-1; D remains unclear. CDR1 SQVTM and CDR2 ANQGSEA come from the germline V gene. The CDR3 runs to 13 residues. The ends were cut back, 5 bases at V and 3 bases at J, with 11 bases in the middle.

The chain uses TRBV7-2 and TRBJ2-1; 10 nucleotides align to TRBD2. With V trimmed by 4 bases and J by 4 bases, 1 base remained unmatched. The CDR3 contains 14 residues. Germline CDR1 and CDR2: SGHTA and FQGNSA. The CDR3 nucleotides read TGTGCCAGCAGCTCAGCGGGGGGGTACAATGAGCAGTTCTTC. Protein: CASSSAGGYNEQFF.

The V and J genes are TRBV5-1 and TRBJ1-1; D unclear. The V gene's germline CDR1 is SGHRS and CDR2 YFSETQ. Between the trimmed V and J ends, which lost 5 bases and 6 bases, there was a span of 8 bases. The CDR3 length is 11 residues. The CDR3 nucleotides read TGCGCCAGCAGGGGCAGCGCTGAAGCTTTCTTT. Protein product: CASRGSAEAFF.

The CDR3 nucleotides read TGCGCCAGCAGCTTGGGACAGAATAATAATTCACCCCTCCACTTT. Translating it yields CASSLGQNNNSPLHF. The gene calls are TRBV5-1 and TRBJ1-6; D perhaps matches TRBD1 (5 bases). Germline V lookup: CDR1 SGHRS, CDR2 YFSETQ. V lost 0 bases and J lost 5, with 9 bases in between. The CDR3 is 15 residues long.

The rearrangement links TRBV7-6 to TRBJ1-3; the D is unclear. V gave up 5 bases and J gave up 4 bases, with 15 bases separating them. Per germline, CDR1 SGHVS and CDR2 FNYEAQ. The CDR3 spans 15 residues. The CDR3: CASSPQFGSGNTIYF. CDR3 DNA: TGTGCCAGCAGCCCCCAATTTGGCTCAGGAAACACCATATATTTT.

The rearrangement links TRBV19 to TRBJ1-5; 7 bases are shared with TRBD1. The CDR3 runs 14 residues. The V and J ends lost 4 bases and 3 bases, in that order; junction bases with no gene match: 3. Germline V gene data show CDR1 as LNHDA and CDR2 as SQIVND (reference sequence). CDR3 region: CASSNTGDNQPQHF. DNA for the CDR3: TGTGCCAGTAGTAACACAGGGGACAATCAGCCCCAGCATTTT.

This chain joins TRBV7-2 and TRBJ1-2; the match to TRBD1 covers 9 bases. This CDR3 contains 14 residues. Germline CDR1 reads SGHTA; CDR2 reads FQGNSA. Trimming at V came to 5 bases and at J to 5 bases, leaving 6 bases not matched to a gene. The CDR3 protein is CASSRGQGTYGYTF. The CDR3 DNA is TGTGCCAGCAGCCGGGGACAGGGCACTTATGGCTACACCTTC.

CDR3 nucleotide sequence: TGTGCCAGCAGTACCCACAATGAGCAGTTCTTC. Translating gives CASSTHNEQFF. The chain is built from TRBV6-5 and TRBJ2-1; D ambiguous. CDR3 size: 11 residues. V lost 5 bases to trimming and J lost 5 bases, with 4 bases between them. CDR1 MNHEY and CDR2 SVGAGI come from the germline V gene.

This chain connects TRBV4-2 to TRBJ1-5; weak D call: TRBD1 (5 bases). Germline CDR1 and CDR2: LGHNA and YNFKEQ. CDR3 size: 15 residues. V shed 0 bases and J shed 5 bases, with 11 bases lying between them. Here the CDR3 DNA reads TGTGCCAGCAGCCAAGATCCCGGGGCCGATCAGCCCCAGCATTTT. This sequence encodes CASSQDPGADQPQHF.

The genes are TRBV4-1 and TRBJ2-1; TRBD2 matches 15 bases. CDR1 MGHRA and CDR2 YSYEKL come from the germline V gene. The CDR3 is made up of 17 amino acids. V lost 1 base and J lost 2; bases outside the gene matches: 0. CDR3 coding DNA: TGCGCCAGCAGCCAAGGGACTAGCGGGGGGGCCTACAATGAGCAGTTCTTC. This codes for CASSQGTSGGAYNEQFF.

V usage is TRBV28 and J usage is TRBJ1-5; D gene ambiguous. The CDR3 consists of 14 residues. V lost 7 bases and J 3 bases, leaving 13 bases between the germline ends. Germline V gives CDR1 MDHEN, CDR2 SYDVKM. The CDR3 loop is CASTPGRPNQPQHF. DNA for the CDR3: TGTGCCAGCACCCCCGGCAGGCCCAATCAGCCCCAGCATTTT.

This sequence joins TRBV5-8 and TRBJ2-3; 14 bases align to TRBD2. V lost 4 bases to trimming and J lost 6 bases; unmatched junction nucleotides: 7. Germline CDR1 is SGHTS and CDR2 is YDEGEE. CDR3 length: 16 amino acids. The CDR3 coding sequence is TGTGCCAGCAGCCCGCGGACTAGCGGGGGGTTGGATACGCAGTATTTT. It encodes CASSPRTSGGLDTQYF.

The chain has TRBV6-1 and TRBJ2-4; D tentatively fits TRBD1 or TRBD2 (5 bases each). Germline CDR1 is MNHNS and CDR2 is SASEGT. With 6 bases removed from V and 1 base from J, the gap between germline ends came to 13 bases. The CDR3 sequence is 15 residues long. DNA for the CDR3: TGTGCCAGCAGCTGGGACCCCTGGGCCAAAAACATTCAGTACTTC. It encodes CASSWDPWAKNIQYF.

This sequence joins TRBV5-4 and TRBJ2-2, with TRBD1 matching 9 bases. This CDR3 has 18 residues. Germline-derived CDR1 and CDR2 are SGHNT and YYREEE (reference sequence). The trim removed 4 bases at V and 1 base at J, leaving 11 bases unmatched. The CDR3 bases are TGTGCCAGCAGCACAGCACTAGGGACAGGGAGGAACACCGGGGAGCTGTTTTTT. It translates to CASSTALGTGRNTGELFF.